This record concerns one TCR beta chain sequence. What it binds is unknown. This sample is part of a study of long-term antiretroviral therapy in people with HIV. Notes on the study in general: Repertoire composition at all time points was dominated by clones that had expanded before ART. Adherence to ART, viral resistance and therapy changes lacked any data. Once patients were on ART, diversity went higher but still fell short of transplant donor controls.

Investigators performed immunoSEQ version v3.0 at survey level. Sequenced by immunoSEQ multiplex PCR; TCRdb stores in-frame clones only, minus some. The sample holds 38,000 or so clones, around 86% seen once. Samples held roughly 0.9-10 million cryopreserved PBMC before DNA extraction. V dropped 3 bases and J dropped 7 bases, with 16 bases sitting between them. The CDR3 is 14 amino acids. CDR1 is SGHTA and CDR2 is FQGNSA in the germline V gene. The TCR comes from a man aged 18 to 30 with HIV. This chain uses TRBV7-2 with TRBJ2-7; D not resolved. The sample consisted of unsorted PBMCs, taken 1.5 years after starting antiretroviral therapy. The CDR3 coding sequence is TGTGCCAGCAGCTTCAATTATGCTATACCGGAGCAGTACTTC. Amino acids: CASSFNYAIPEQYF.